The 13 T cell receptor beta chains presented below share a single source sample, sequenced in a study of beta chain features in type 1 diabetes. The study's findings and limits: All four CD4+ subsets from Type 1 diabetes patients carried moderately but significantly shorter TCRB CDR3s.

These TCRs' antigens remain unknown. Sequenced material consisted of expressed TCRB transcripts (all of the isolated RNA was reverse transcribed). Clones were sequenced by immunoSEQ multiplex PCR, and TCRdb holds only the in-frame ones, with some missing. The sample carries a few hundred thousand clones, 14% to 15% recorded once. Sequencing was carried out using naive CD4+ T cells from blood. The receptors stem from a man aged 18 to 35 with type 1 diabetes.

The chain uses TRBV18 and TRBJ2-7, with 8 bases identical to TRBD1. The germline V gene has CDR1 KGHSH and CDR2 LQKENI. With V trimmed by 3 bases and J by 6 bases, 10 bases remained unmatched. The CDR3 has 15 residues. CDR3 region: CASSPDYRTGFEQYF. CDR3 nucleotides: TGTGCCAGCTCACCGGACTATAGGACAGGGTTCGAGCAGTACTTC.

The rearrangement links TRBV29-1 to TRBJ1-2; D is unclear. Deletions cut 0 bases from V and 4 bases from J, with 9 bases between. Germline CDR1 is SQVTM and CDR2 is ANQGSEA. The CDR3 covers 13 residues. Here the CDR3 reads CSVEDFSRYGYTF. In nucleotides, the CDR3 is TGCAGCGTTGAAGATTTCAGTCGCTATGGCTACACCTTC.

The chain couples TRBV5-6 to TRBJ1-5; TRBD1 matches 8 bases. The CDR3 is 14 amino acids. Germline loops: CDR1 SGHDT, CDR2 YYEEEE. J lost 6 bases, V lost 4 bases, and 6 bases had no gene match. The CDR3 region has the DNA TGTGCCAGCAGCCCTGGACAGGGAGGTCAGCCCCAGCATTTT. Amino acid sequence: CASSPGQGGQPQHF.

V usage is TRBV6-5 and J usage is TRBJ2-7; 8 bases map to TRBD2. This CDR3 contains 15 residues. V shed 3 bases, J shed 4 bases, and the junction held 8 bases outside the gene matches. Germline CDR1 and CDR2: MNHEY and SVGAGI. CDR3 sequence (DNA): TGTGCCAGCAGTTATACCACGGGAGGGTCTTACGAGCAGTACTTC. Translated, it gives CASSYTTGGSYEQYF.

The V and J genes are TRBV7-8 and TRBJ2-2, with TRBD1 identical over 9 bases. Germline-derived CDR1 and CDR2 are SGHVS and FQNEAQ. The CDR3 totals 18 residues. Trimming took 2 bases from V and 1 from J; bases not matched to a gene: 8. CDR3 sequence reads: CASSLKGPGQGNTGELFF. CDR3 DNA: TGTGCCAGCAGCTTAAAGGGTCCGGGACAGGGGAACACCGGGGAGCTGTTTTTT.

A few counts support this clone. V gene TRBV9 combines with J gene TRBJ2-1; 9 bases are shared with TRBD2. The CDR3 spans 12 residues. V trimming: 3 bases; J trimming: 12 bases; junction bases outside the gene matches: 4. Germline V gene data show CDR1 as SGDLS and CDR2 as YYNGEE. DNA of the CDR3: TGTGCCAGCAGCGCGGAAGCGGGAGGGCAGTTCTTC. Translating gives CASSAEAGGQFF.

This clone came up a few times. This CDR3 is CASSLRGLAGRTDTQYF. The CDR3 bases are TGTGCCAGCAGCTTAAGAGGCCTAGCGGGACGCACAGATACGCAGTATTTT. The rearrangement links TRBV7-9 to TRBJ2-3; 9 bases agree with TRBD2. V shed 2 bases and J 1 base; nucleotides not matched to a gene: 7. The V gene's germline CDR1 is SEHNR and CDR2 FQNEAQ (reference sequence). The CDR3 spans 17 residues.

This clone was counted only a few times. The DNA of the CDR3 is TGTGCCAGCAGCTTAGGCAGGGAAGCAGGGGGCTACACCTTC. Its protein is CASSLGREAGGYTF. This chain uses TRBV7-9 with TRBJ1-2, with a tentative D call TRBD1 (5 bases). Deletions cut 1 base from V and 8 bases from J, with 14 bases between. The CDR3 length is 14 residues. The germline gives CDR1 SEHNR, CDR2 FQNEAQ (reference sequence). The complete variable domain, with remaining parts taken from reference TRBV7-9 and TRBJ1-2, reads DTGVSQNPRHKITKRGQNVTFRCDPISEHNRLYWYRQTLGQGPEFLTYFQNEAQLEKSRLLSDRFSAERPKGSFSTLEIQRTEQGDSAMYLCASSLGREAGGYTFGSGTRLTVV.

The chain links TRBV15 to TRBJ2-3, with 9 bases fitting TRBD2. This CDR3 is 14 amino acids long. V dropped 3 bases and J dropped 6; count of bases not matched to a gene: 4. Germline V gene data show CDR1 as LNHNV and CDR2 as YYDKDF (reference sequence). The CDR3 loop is CATSRASGADTQYF. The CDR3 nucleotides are TGTGCCACCAGCAGGGCTAGCGGGGCGGATACGCAGTATTTT.

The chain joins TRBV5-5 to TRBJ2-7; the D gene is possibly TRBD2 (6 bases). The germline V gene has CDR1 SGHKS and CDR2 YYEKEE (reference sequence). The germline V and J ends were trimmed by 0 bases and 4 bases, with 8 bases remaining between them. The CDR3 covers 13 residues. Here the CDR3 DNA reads TGTGCCAGCAGCTTGGTCGGGGGATACGAGCAGTACTTC. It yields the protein CASSLVGGYEQYF.

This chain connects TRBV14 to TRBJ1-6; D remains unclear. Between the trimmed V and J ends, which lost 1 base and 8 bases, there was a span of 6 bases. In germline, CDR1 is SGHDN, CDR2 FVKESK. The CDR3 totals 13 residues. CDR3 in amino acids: CASSQATDSPLHF. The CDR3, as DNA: TGTGCCAGCAGCCAAGCCACTGATTCACCCCTCCACTTT.

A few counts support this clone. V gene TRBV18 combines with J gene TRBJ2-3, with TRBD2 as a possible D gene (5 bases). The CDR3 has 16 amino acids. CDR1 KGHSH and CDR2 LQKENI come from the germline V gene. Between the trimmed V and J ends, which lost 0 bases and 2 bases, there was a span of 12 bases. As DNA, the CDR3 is TGTGCCAGCTCACCACCGGCTAGCCGGATCACAGATACGCAGTATTTT. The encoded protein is CASSPPASRITDTQYF. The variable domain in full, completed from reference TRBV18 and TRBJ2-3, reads NAGVMQNPRHLVRRRGQEARLRCSPMKGHSHVYWYRQLPEEGLKFMVYLQKENIIDESGMPKERFSAEFPKEGPSILRIQQVVRGDSAAYFCASSPPASRITDTQYFGPGTRLTVL.

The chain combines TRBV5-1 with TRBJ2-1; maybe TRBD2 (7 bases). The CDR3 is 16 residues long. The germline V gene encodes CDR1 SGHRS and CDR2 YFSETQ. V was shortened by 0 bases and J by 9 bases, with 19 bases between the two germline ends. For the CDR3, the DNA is TGCGCCAGCAGCTTGGTAGGGGGGGGGCGAGTCAGTGAGCAGTTCTTC. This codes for CASSLVGGGRVSEQFF.